This entry is about one T cell receptor (beta chain). The source material, RNA transcripts, was used to amplify TCR beta CDR3 regions. HTBI primers were used for first-round RT-PCR of the TCR CDR3. TCRdb reprocessed the multiplex PCR reads via MiXCR and lists one record per CDR3 protein. This table holds about 520,000 distinct CDR3 sequences, 20% to 25% found once. The data derive from a study of T cells in Graves' hyperthyroidism and ophthalmopathy. The TCR comes from a man aged 18 to 29 with Graves' hyperthyroidism. Sequenced material: blood.

CDR3 sequence: CASSYSASPGYTF. The CDR3, as DNA: TGTGCCAGCAGTTATTCCGCATCTCCTGGCTACACCTTC. The chain carries TRBV6-5 and TRBJ1-2; D not certain. The CDR3 covers 13 residues. Germline values: CDR1 MNHEY, CDR2 SVGAGI. V lost 3 bases to trimming and J lost 7 bases, with 12 bases between them.